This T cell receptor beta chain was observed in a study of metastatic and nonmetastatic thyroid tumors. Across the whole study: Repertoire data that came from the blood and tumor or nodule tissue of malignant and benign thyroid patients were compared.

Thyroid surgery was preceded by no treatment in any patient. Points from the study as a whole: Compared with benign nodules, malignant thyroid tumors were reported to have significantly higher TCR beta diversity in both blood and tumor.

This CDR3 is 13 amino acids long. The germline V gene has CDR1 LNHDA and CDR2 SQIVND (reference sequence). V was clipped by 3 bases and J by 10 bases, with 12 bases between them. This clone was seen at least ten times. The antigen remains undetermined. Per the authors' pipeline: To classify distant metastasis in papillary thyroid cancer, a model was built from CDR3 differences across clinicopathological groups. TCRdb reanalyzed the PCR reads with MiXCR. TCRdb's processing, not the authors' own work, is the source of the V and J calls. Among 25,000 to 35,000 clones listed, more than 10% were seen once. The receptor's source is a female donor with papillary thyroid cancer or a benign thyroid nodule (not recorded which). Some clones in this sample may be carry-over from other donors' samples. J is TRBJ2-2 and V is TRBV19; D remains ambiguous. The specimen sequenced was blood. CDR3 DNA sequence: TGTGCCAGTAGTATCCAATCAGGAGCGGAGCTGTTTTTT. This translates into CASSIQSGAELFF.